This T cell receptor beta chain was captured by sequencing in a study of OX40 agonist ivuxolimab in advanced cancers. TCRdb's table, derived via immunoSEQ multiplex PCR, lists solely in-frame clones and lacks some. Of 60,000 to 75,000 clones in the sample, roughly 85% are singletons; the top ten hold approximately 1.4%. The CDR3 is 14 amino acids. V was shortened by 0 bases and J by 6 bases, with 11 bases between the two germline ends. Germline loops: CDR1 MNHEY, CDR2 SVGAGI. The chain recombines TRBV6-5 with TRBJ1-2; D gene unclear. The sequence was obtained from an adult with an advanced solid tumor such as melanoma, head and neck, liver or kidney cancer. The sequenced sample was CD4+ or CD8+ T cells sorted from blood, obtained in a trial of the OX40 agonist ivuxolimab. The CDR3, as DNA: TGTGCCAGCAGTTACTCAGGGATTCGTGATGGCTACACCTTC. It codes for CASSYSGIRDGYTF.